The T cell receptor beta chain under discussion was sequenced for a study of response to subunit inactivated influenza vaccine. Notes on this clonotype: Its cognate antigen is unknown.

Study results and caveats: There was a suggestion from the authors that each seasonal influenza vaccination recruits few new T cells.

Each CDR3 protein is one row after TCRdb ran MiXCR on the RT-PCR reads. This sample yields approximately 680,000 distinct CDR3 sequences, of which around 14% are seen a single time; around 10% belongs to the top ten. Germline assignment: CDR1 SEHNR and CDR2 FQNEAQ (reference sequence). The CDR3 runs to 15 residues. V trimming: 1 base; J trimming: 6 bases; junction bases outside the gene matches: 5. V is TRBV7-9 and J is TRBJ1-4, with 7 positions matching TRBD1. Source: PBMCs from blood, taken 12 days after vaccination. This receptor was taken from a middle-aged man who received an inactivated influenza vaccine. Here the CDR3 DNA reads TGTGCCAGCAGCTTAGGAGGGGGCTCGGATGAAAAACTGTTTTTT. It codes for CASSLGGGSDEKLFF.